These T cell receptor beta chains were read from a single sample in a study of regulatory T cells in long-lasting Graves disease. TCRdb redid the calling of the multiplex PCR reads with MiXCR, one entry per CDR3 protein. This sample yields 350,000 to 400,000 distinct CDR3 sequences, of which around 15% are seen a single time; about 20% belongs to the top ten. The sample was peripheral blood mononuclear cells (PBMCs), taken at new diagnosis, from a patient treated with antithyroid drugs. These receptors all stem from a female donor with Graves disease. CDR3s include the opening cysteine and the closing phenylalanine or tryptophan. A D gene is named only where the DNA matches it firmly. A row's size may be missing; if present it is once, few, many or a size class.

>TRBV28|TRBJ1-2|few|TRBD1
CASSRTGPRGYTF
TGTGCCAGCAGTCGGACAGGGCCGAGGGGCTACACCTTC
>TRBV5-5|TRBJ1-4|many|NA
CASSFSLADNEKLFF
TGTGCCAGCAGCTTCAGTCTAGCGGATAATGAAAAACTGTTTTTT
>TRBV5-1|TRBJ2-1|many|TRBD2
CASSSGFGGNNEQFF
TGCGCCAGCAGCTCTGGCTTCGGGGGGAACAATGAGCAGTTCTTC
>TRBV12-3/TRBV12-4|TRBJ1-3|many|NA
CASSSDSFYSGNTIYF
TGTGCCAGCAGCTCAGACAGTTTTTACTCTGGAAACACCATATATTTT
>TRBV10-1|TRBJ2-3|NA|TRBD1
CASSEGWTGETDTQYF
TGCGCCAGCAGTGAGGGGTGGACAGGGGAGACAGATACGCAGTATTTT
>TRBV24-1|TRBJ1-5|NA|NA
CATGGQINQPQHF
TGTGCCACTGGTGGGCAGATTAATCAGCCCCAGCATTTT
>TRBV5-1|TRBJ2-7|NA|NA
CASSLGASRNEQYF
TGCGCCAGCAGCTTGGGGGCTAGCCGGAACGAACAGTACTTC
>TRBV29-1|TRBJ1-3|NA|NA
CSVFSGNTIYF
TGCAGCGTCTTCTCTGGAAACACCATATATTTT
>TRBV10-2|TRBJ2-5|NA|NA
CASRVGRTQYF
TGCGCCAGCAGAGTAGGGAGGACCCAGTACTTC
>TRBV6-5|TRBJ2-1|many|TRBD2
CASSYSTGRVYNEQFF
TGTGCCAGCAGTTACTCGACTGGGAGGGTCTACAATGAGCAGTTCTTC
>TRBV25-1|TRBJ1-4|NA|TRBD1
CASSPQGTGQWEKLFF
TGTGCCAGCAGTCCTCAGGGGACAGGACAGTGGGAAAAACTGTTTTTT
>TRBV20-1|TRBJ1-2|many|TRBD1
CSATDRGNYGYTF
TGCAGTGCTACGGACAGGGGGAACTATGGCTACACCTTC
>TRBV11-2|TRBJ2-1|many|TRBD2
CASSLLGSGDEQFF
TGTGCCAGCAGCTTATTGGGTAGCGGGGATGAGCAGTTCTTC
>TRBV20-1|TRBJ2-7|many|NA
CSTRTVSYEQYF
TGCAGTACTCGGACAGTCTCCTACGAGCAGTACTTC
>TRBV6-2/TRBV6-3|TRBJ2-3|NA|TRBD2
CASSPSGGQGDTQYF
TGTGCCAGCAGCCCGAGCGGGGGCCAGGGGGATACGCAGTATTTT
>TRBV28|TRBJ1-1|many|TRBD1
CASSFGDRGTEAFF
TGTGCCAGCAGTTTTGGGGACAGGGGGACTGAAGCTTTCTTT
>TRBV5-6|TRBJ2-3|NA|NA
CASTPSGTDTQYF
TGTGCCAGCACCCCCTCTGGGACAGATACGCAGTATTTT
>TRBV11-2|TRBJ2-3|many|NA
CASSLLSGARSDTQYF
TGTGCCAGCAGCTTATTGAGCGGAGCCCGGTCGGATACGCAGTATTTT
>TRBV28|TRBJ2-7|many|NA
CASNPHSGGNYEQYF
TGTGCCAGCAATCCCCACTCGGGCGGGAACTACGAGCAGTACTTC
>TRBV20-1|TRBJ2-7|many|NA
CSADSNSYEQYF
TGCAGTGCTGACTCAAATTCCTACGAGCAGTACTTC
>TRBV6-2/TRBV6-3|TRBJ1-1|many|NA
CASSSPRFRGTEAFF
TGTGCCAGCAGTTCCCCTAGGTTTCGTGGGACTGAAGCTTTCTTT
>TRBV20-1|TRBJ2-2|many|TRBD1
CSAIQGTNTGELFF
TGCAGTGCCATACAGGGGACGAACACCGGGGAGCTGTTTTTT
>TRBV7-9|TRBJ2-1|NA|TRBD2
CASSKDGTSGRREQFF
TGTGCCAGCAGTAAAGACGGGACTAGCGGAAGAAGGGAGCAGTTCTTC
>TRBV27|TRBJ1-4|NA|NA
CASSFWFGEKLFF
TGTGCCAGCAGTTTCTGGTTTGGTGAAAAACTGTTTTTT
>TRBV29-1|TRBJ1-4|many|NA
CSVEWGRNEKLFF
TGCAGCGTTGAGTGGGGTCGTAATGAAAAACTGTTTTTT
>TRBV5-1|TRBJ2-2|NA|NA
CASSPWVWTGELFF
TGCGCCAGCAGCCCCTGGGTTTGGACCGGGGAGCTGTTTTTT
>TRBV20-1|TRBJ2-1|many|TRBD1
CSARDGGTGAGEQFF
TGCAGTGCTAGAGATGGGGGGACAGGGGCAGGTGAGCAGTTCTTC